Following are 15 T cell receptor beta chains from one sample sequenced in a study of cytomegalovirus exposure and HLA in healthy donors. The PCR had 60 Vbeta and 13 Jbeta primers. Only in-frame clones appear in the TCRdb table, and some are missing; sequencing was by immunoSEQ multiplex PCR. This table holds around 170,000 clones, 75% to 90% found once. The specimen sequenced was PBMCs. These receptors originate from a woman younger than 35 in good health and CMV-seronegative.

The chain recombines TRBV7-3 with TRBJ2-3; 8 bases are a match to TRBD2. Unmatched junction bases numbered 9, after V lost 1 base and J lost 0 bases. The CDR3 is 18 residues long. Looked up from germline, CDR1 is SGHTA and CDR2 is FQGTGA. The CDR3 DNA reads TGTGCCAGCAGCTTAATGCGGGCGGCTAGCGGGAGCACAGATACGCAGTATTTT. Residues: CASSLMRAASGSTDTQYF.

This chain connects TRBV19 to TRBJ2-5, with a weak D call TRBD2 (6 bases). V shed 3 bases and J shed 7 bases, with 12 bases lying between them. The V gene's germline CDR1 is LNHDA and CDR2 SQIVND (reference sequence). This CDR3 is 13 amino acids long. This chain's CDR3 is CASSIPGTGTQYF. The CDR3 DNA sequence: TGTGCCAGTAGTATTCCGGGGACTGGGACCCAGTACTTC.

The V and J genes are TRBV27 and TRBJ2-7; possibly TRBD2 for D (6 bases). The CDR3 contains 14 residues. Germline-derived CDR1 and CDR2 are MNHEY and SMNVEV (reference sequence). Trimming pared 3 bases from V and 6 bases from J, leaving 15 bases between. The CDR3 region has the DNA TGTGCCAGCAGTTTGGGCGGGATCATCATCGAGCAGTACTTC. Amino acid sequence: CASSLGGIIIEQYF.

This chain connects TRBV19 to TRBJ1-2; D is unresolved. CDR1 is LNHDA, CDR2 SQIVND, per germline (reference sequence). CDR3 size: 14 residues. Trimming pared 4 bases from V and 5 bases from J, leaving 14 bases between. CDR3 in amino acids: CASSNPQGAYGYTF. The CDR3 nucleotides read TGTGCCAGTAGTAACCCACAAGGAGCTTATGGCTACACCTTC.

The chain recombines TRBV28 with TRBJ1-1, with TRBD1 matching over 8 bases. V lost 10 bases, J lost 1 base, and 17 bases stayed unmatched. The V gene's germline CDR1 is MDHEN and CDR2 SYDVKM. The CDR3 sequence is 17 residues long. CDR3 sequence: CATADPRAGGTNTEAFF. The CDR3 DNA is TGTGCCACGGCGGACCCCCGGGCAGGGGGCACGAACACTGAAGCTTTCTTT. The variable domain in full, completed from reference TRBV28 and TRBJ1-1, reads DVKVTQSSRYLVKRTGEKVFLECVQDMDHENMFWYRQDPGLGLRLIYFSYDVKMKEKGDIPEGYSVSREKKERFSLILESASTNQTSMYLCATADPRAGGTNTEAFFGQGTRLTVV.

In its sample, this clone was seen once. The chain recombines TRBV28 with TRBJ2-7; D possibly corresponds to TRBD2 (5 bases). This CDR3 is built from 12 residues. V dropped 5 bases and J dropped 3 bases, with 8 bases sitting between them. Germline CDR1 MDHEN, CDR2 SYDVKM. CDR3 DNA sequence: TGTGCCAGCAGTGGACTCATCTACGAGCAGTACTTC. This codes for CASSGLIYEQYF.

The rearrangement links TRBV30 to TRBJ2-1; the match to TRBD2 covers 9 bases. This CDR3 spans 19 amino acids. Germline values: CDR1 GTSNPN, CDR2 SVGIG (reference sequence). V lost 0 bases and J lost 7; bases outside the gene matches: 19. DNA for the CDR3: TGTGCCTGGAGTGTAGAATTGGTAGCGGGAGTGTCGGGGAGGAATGAGCAGTTCTTC. As protein: CAWSVELVAGVSGRNEQFF.

In DNA, the CDR3 is TGCGCCAGCAGCCCCAAATGGACAGGGAGGGGAACAGATGAGCAGTTCTTC. It is translated as CASSPKWTGRGTDEQFF. This sequence joins TRBV5-1 and TRBJ2-1; tentatively, D is TRBD1 (8 bases). CDR3 length: 17 amino acids. Looked up from germline, CDR1 is SGHRS and CDR2 is YFSETQ. Between the trimmed V and J ends, which lost 4 bases and 8 bases, there was a span of 25 bases.

This clone was seen once. This chain links TRBV10-1 with TRBJ2-5; D gene uncertain. The DNA end is a closer match to TRBJ2-7, so the J assignment may be wrong. The germline CDR1 and CDR2 sequences are WNHNN and SYGVQD (reference sequence). There are 13 residues in the CDR3. CDR3 nucleotides: TGCGCCAGCACCCGCTTTTTTAGCAACGAGCAGTACTTC. Protein product: CASTRFFSNEQYF.

The chain's CDR3 is CASSLVSPGQNYEQYF. The CDR3 nucleotides read TGCGCCAGCAGCTTGGTCTCTCCGGGACAGAACTACGAGCAGTACTTC. The chain recombines TRBV5-1 with TRBJ2-7; TRBD1 matches 7 bases. Germline V gives CDR1 SGHRS, CDR2 YFSETQ. The CDR3 loop spans 16 amino acids. With V trimmed by 0 bases and J by 3 bases, 9 bases remained unmatched.

For this clone: Relative to the germline gene, one junction end is altered; a read error may explain this. This chain links TRBV7-9 with TRBJ2-7, with 7 bases identical to TRBD2. Germline assignment: CDR1 SEHNR and CDR2 FQNEAQ (reference sequence). The CDR3 has 15 amino acids. Written as DNA, the CDR3 is TGTTCCAGCAGCCGGCTTGGCGGGAGCTCCTACGAGCAGTACTTC. As protein: CSSSRLGGSSYEQYF.

The rearrangement links TRBV15 to TRBJ2-3; 12 bases fit TRBD2. The CDR3 is made up of 16 amino acids. The ends lost 1 base at V and 2 bases at J; junction bases unmatched: 1. The germline CDR1 and CDR2 sequences are LNHNV and YYDKDF (reference sequence). The CDR3 DNA is TGTGCCACCAGCAGAGGACTAGCGGGAGCCACAGATACGCAGTATTTT. This encodes CATSRGLAGATDTQYF.

The chain combines TRBV5-1 with TRBJ2-1; 7 bases match TRBD1. J was trimmed by 6 bases and V by 6 bases; bases with no gene match: 3. CDR3 length: 12 residues. CDR1 SGHRS and CDR2 YFSETQ come from the germline V gene. DNA of the CDR3: TGCGCCAGCACGGACAGGCCCAATGAGCAGTTCTTC. It codes for CASTDRPNEQFF.

The chain combines TRBV28 with TRBJ1-6; possibly TRBD1 for D (6 bases). CDR3 length: 12 residues. V was trimmed by 7 bases and J by 6 bases, leaving 7 bases between them. Germline CDR1 MDHEN, CDR2 SYDVKM. The CDR3 loop reads CASKGVNSPLHF. The CDR3 nucleotides are TGTGCCAGCAAGGGGGTTAATTCACCCCTCCACTTT.

Only one count was recorded for this clone. This chain connects TRBV10-3 to TRBJ2-1; perhaps TRBD2 as D (5 bases). The CDR3 loop spans 15 amino acids. Germline CDR1 reads ENHRY; CDR2 reads SYGVKD. V lost 3 bases to trimming and J lost 8 bases, with 17 bases between them. The CDR3 bases are TGTGCCATCAGTGATGAGGGAAGTGGGCATGATGAGCAGTTCTTC. Its protein product is CAISDEGSGHDEQFF.